The rows below give T cell receptor beta chains drawn from one sample of a study of PD-1 blockade in classical Hodgkin lymphoma. Some clones are missing from TCRdb's copy, which holds only in-frame ones; the method was immunoSEQ multiplex PCR. The table records 150,000 or so clones, 78% of them present only once. The sample in question was peripheral blood mononuclear cells (PBMCs), obtained before the second cycle of nivolumab. The source is a human donor with classical Hodgkin lymphoma. Both conserved end residues are part of each CDR3. Each record gives: V gene, J gene, clone size, D gene, CDR3 DNA, CDR3 protein. A D gene is named only where the DNA matches it firmly. Clone size appears in some rows only: once, few, many, or a class for an expanded clone.

TRBV9,TRBJ1-5,.,TRBD1,TGTGCCAGCAACGTTACAGGGGGCAATCAGCCCCAGCATTTT,CASNVTGGNQPQHF
TRBV5-1,TRBJ2-5,.,.,TGCGCCAGCAGCCCAGCCGGGACTGGGTTTCAAGAGACCCAGTACTTC,CASSPAGTGFQETQYF
TRBV12-5,TRBJ2-1,.,.,TGTGCTAGTGGTACCGCCCTAGTGGTCTCCTACAATGAGCAGTTCTTC,CASGTALVVSYNEQFF
TRBV5-6,TRBJ2-7,.,.,TGTGCCAGCAGCCTCGGGGCCTCCGACGAGCAGTACTTC,CASSLGASDEQYF
TRBV4-2,TRBJ1-4,.,.,TGTGCCAGCAGCCAAGAAAGGAGGTCGGCAGGCGAGGAAAAACTGTTTTTT,CASSQERRSAGEEKLFF
TRBV19,TRBJ1-2,.,.,TGTGCCAGTAGGGATACTGGCTACACCTTC,CASRDTGYTF
TRBV7-2,TRBJ1-5,.,TRBD1,TGTGCCAGCAGCTTGCCCAGGACCCGACAGGGTGGGGCAGCCCAGCATTTT,CASSLPRTRQGGAAQHF
TRBV18,TRBJ2-1,.,TRBD2,TGTGCCAGCTCACCTTCCGGGACTAGCGGGTCCGAGCAGTTCTTC,CASSPSGTSGSEQFF
TRBV6-5,TRBJ1-1,few,TRBD1,TGTGCCAGCAGTCACGGACAGGGTCGCTCTGAAGCTTTCTTT,CASSHGQGRSEAFF
TRBV6-5,TRBJ1-1,.,.,TGTGCCAGCAGCTTCGAACACGGGAGTGTGCCTGAAGCTTTCTTT,CASSFEHGSVPEAFF
TRBV9,TRBJ2-5,.,TRBD2,TGTGCCAGCAGCTTCGGACTAGCAGAGACCCAGTACTTC,CASSFGLAETQYF
TRBV6-1,TRBJ2-5,.,.,TGTGCCAGCAGTGTGGCAGGGGCGGAGACCCAGTACTTC,CASSVAGAETQYF
TRBV6-1,TRBJ2-7,.,.,TGTGCCAGCATACGTCTGTACGAGCAGTACTTC,CASIRLYEQYF
TRBV5-5,TRBJ1-1,.,TRBD1,TGTGCCAGCAGCCAAGATCTGGGACAGGGAGAAGCTTTCTTT,CASSQDLGQGEAFF
TRBV27,TRBJ1-2,.,.,TGTGCCAGCAGCGAGCAGGGGCAAGCTAACTATGGCTACACCTTC,CASSEQGQANYGYTF
TRBV6-5,TRBJ1-2,.,.,TGTGCCAGCAGTTACTCTCCAGGGAGTTACTATGGCTACACCTTC,CASSYSPGSYYGYTF
TRBV9,TRBJ2-3,.,TRBD2,TGTGCCAGCAGCCTAGCGGGGGTGACAGATACGCAGTATTTT,CASSLAGVTDTQYF
TRBV7-9,TRBJ1-4,.,.,TGTGCCAGCAGCTTTAGACAGCTTAATGAAAAACTGTTTTTT,CASSFRQLNEKLFF
TRBV21-1,TRBJ1-2,.,.,TGTGCCAGCACCCCGGGACAGGTGAGTAATGGCTACACCTTC,CASTPGQVSNGYTF
TRBV5-1,TRBJ2-1,.,.,TGCGCCAGCAGCTTGGACGGCGGGGAGTACAATGAGCAGTTCTTC,CASSLDGGEYNEQFF
TRBV2,TRBJ2-2,few,.,TGTGCCAGGGGGGGATCCCTAGCGAACACCGGGGAGCTGTTTTTT,CARGGSLANTGELFF
TRBV27,TRBJ2-2,.,TRBD1,TGTGCCAGCGGATTAAGACAGGGCGGCACCGGGGAGCTGTTTTTT,CASGLRQGGTGELFF
TRBV6-5,TRBJ1-1,.,.,TGTGCCAGCAGCGCAGGGTTCACTGAAGCTTTCTTT,CASSAGFTEAFF
TRBV5-4,TRBJ2-7,once,TRBD2,TGTGCCAGCAGCTTGGTAGCGGGAGTCTCCTACGAGCAGTACTTC,CASSLVAGVSYEQYF
TRBV14,TRBJ2-7,many,TRBD2,TGTGCCAGCAGCCAAGGAACCCCCGCGGGGGGCTACGAGCAGTACTTC,CASSQGTPAGGYEQYF
TRBV7-2,TRBJ2-1,.,TRBD2,TGTGCCAGCAGCTTAGGAGGGACTAGCACGTACAATGAGCAGTTCTTC,CASSLGGTSTYNEQFF
TRBV11-2,TRBJ1-6,few,.,TGTGCCAGCAGCTTAGGGCCGGAAAGGGGAGCGAATTCACCCCTCCACTTT,CASSLGPERGANSPLHF
TRBV28,TRBJ2-5,.,TRBD1,TGTGCCAGCCACCAGGGGGCAGAGACCCAGTACTTC,CASHQGAETQYF
TRBV5-5,TRBJ1-5,.,.,TGTGCCAGCAGCTGGCGGGGGGATCAGCCCCAGCATTTT,CASSWRGDQPQHF
TRBV10-3,TRBJ2-5,few,TRBD2,TGTGCCATCAGTGAGTCGAGCGGGAGCGCTCAAGAGACCCAGTACTTC,CAISESSGSAQETQYF
TRBV7-3,TRBJ1-1,.,TRBD1,TGTGCCAGCAGCTCGCGACAGGGGGCGGTTGAAGCTTTCTTT,CASSSRQGAVEAFF